Shown below are 21 T cell receptor beta chains from a single sample sequenced in a study of T cells after yellow fever vaccination. Each CDR3 protein is one row after TCRdb ran MiXCR on the 5' RACE reads. Of 120,000 to 150,000 distinct CDR3 sequences in the sample, around 7.7% are singletons; the top ten hold 0.73%. Source: CD4+ T cells sorted from PBMCs, taken 5 days after the yellow fever booster vaccination. These receptors came from a man younger than 40 who received the YFV17D yellow fever vaccine.

With respect to this clonotype: A much larger clone differs from this one at a single base, so this may be a read error. The rearrangement uses TRBV7-2 and TRBJ2-5, with a weak D call TRBD2 (7 bases). Per the germline V gene, CDR1 is SGHTA and CDR2 is FQGNSA. The V end was cut by 6 bases, the J end by 4 bases, with 9 bases between. The CDR3 spans 12 residues. DNA of the CDR3: TGTGCCAGCAGGGGGGGGCGAGAGACCCAGTACTTC. Amino acid sequence: CASRGGRETQYF.

This clonotype was seen at least ten times. This sequence joins TRBV7-9 and TRBJ2-3; tentatively, D is TRBD2 (6 bases). Trimming stripped 6 bases from V and 5 bases from J, with 12 bases between. CDR3 length: 13 amino acids. CDR1 is SEHNR, CDR2 FQNEAQ, per germline (reference sequence). CDR3 nucleotides: TGTGCCAGCAGGCCCCCCGGGGGAGATACGCAGTATTTT. Translation: CASRPPGGDTQYF.

This clonotype has a count of ten or more. The rearrangement links TRBV7-8 to TRBJ2-7; 10 bases align to TRBD2. The V segment lost 3 bases and the J segment 6 bases; nucleotides outside the gene matches: 8. Looked up from germline, CDR1 is SGHVS and CDR2 is FQNEAQ. The CDR3 covers 15 residues. The CDR3 sequence is CASSFFLAGGSEQYF. The CDR3 bases are TGTGCCAGCAGCTTCTTTTTAGCGGGAGGATCCGAGCAGTACTTC. Using reference TRBV7-8 and TRBJ2-7 for the parts outside the CDR3, the full variable domain is GAGVSQSPRYKVAKRGQDVALRCDPISGHVSLFWYQQALGQGPEFLTYFQNEAQLDKSGLPSDRFFAERPEGSVSTLKIQRTQQEDSAVYLCASSFFLAGGSEQYFGPGTRLTVT.

The table lists this clonotype with a few counts. The chain carries TRBV5-1 and TRBJ2-1; possible D gene TRBD2, 6 bases. Trimming cost V 7 bases and J 6 bases, with 20 bases left between them. This CDR3 has 15 amino acids. The germline gives CDR1 SGHRS, CDR2 YFSETQ. DNA for the CDR3: TGCGCCAGCTCACCGAGCGGGTCTAGGGGCAATGAGCAGTTCTTC. Translation gives CASSPSGSRGNEQFF.

This chain uses TRBV7-2 with TRBJ1-1, with D perhaps TRBD1 (6 bases). The V end lost 7 bases, the J end lost 0 bases, and 18 bases lay between the germline ends. This CDR3 contains 16 residues. The germline CDR1 and CDR2 sequences are SGHTA and FQGNSA. CDR3 protein: CASNQRGPLMNTEAFF. CDR3 nucleotides: TGTGCCAGCAACCAGCGGGGGCCGCTAATGAACACTGAAGCTTTCTTT.

This clonotype came up a few times. The V gene is TRBV20-1, the J gene TRBJ2-1; 7 bases fit TRBD2. Germline lookup yields CDR1 DFQATT and CDR2 SNEGSKA (reference sequence). The CDR3 extends over 15 amino acids. Trimming took 3 bases from V and 8 from J; bases not matched to a gene: 13. The CDR3 spells CSASRDGGSLDEQFF. DNA of the CDR3: TGCAGTGCTAGCAGAGATGGCGGGAGCTTGGATGAGCAGTTCTTC.

This clonotype was seen at least ten times. The chain uses TRBV10-3 and TRBJ2-3; 7 nucleotides align to TRBD2. J lost 0 bases, V lost 6 bases, and 6 bases had no gene match. The V gene's germline CDR1 is ENHRY and CDR2 SYGVKD. The CDR3 totals 15 residues. CDR3 bases: TGTGCCATCAGCGAGCGGGAAGCTAGCACAGATACGCAGTATTTT. Residues: CAISEREASTDTQYF.

Only a few counts were recorded for this clonotype. The V and J genes are TRBV2 and TRBJ1-5; no reliable D call. Between the trimmed V and J ends, which lost 2 bases and 1 base, there was a span of 15 bases. Germline values: CDR1 SNHLY, CDR2 FYNNEI. This CDR3 comprises 17 residues. The DNA of the CDR3 is TGTGCCAGCAGTGAACCGTTTGGCAGGCGCAGCAATCAGCCCCAGCATTTT. Its translation is CASSEPFGRRSNQPQHF.

CDR3 sequence reads: CASTRQGGSSEQYF. CDR3 DNA: TGTGCCAGCACCCGACAGGGGGGATCTAGCGAGCAGTACTTC. This chain connects TRBV7-8 to TRBJ2-7, with TRBD1 matching over 9 bases. This CDR3 is 14 amino acids long. Germline V CDR1 and CDR2: SGHVS, FQNEAQ. The V segment lost 7 bases and the J segment 6 bases; nucleotides outside the gene matches: 10.

This clonotype was counted many times. The chain couples TRBV7-2 to TRBJ2-7; 14 positions agree with TRBD2. Germline-derived CDR1 and CDR2 are SGHTA and FQGNSA. This CDR3 region has 19 residues. V was clipped by 2 bases and J by 1 base; unmatched bases: 10. The CDR3 nucleotides are TGTGCCAGCAGCTTACGGACTAGCGGGAGGTCGGGTGGATCCTACGAGCAGTACTTC. Translating gives CASSLRTSGRSGGSYEQYF.

Of note for this clonotype: This clone may be a read error of a much larger clone one base away. The chain employs TRBV10-3 and TRBJ2-5, with TRBD1 identical over 7 bases. Germline CDR1 ENHRY, CDR2 SYGVKD. V lost 2 bases and J lost 2; bases outside the gene matches: 5. The CDR3 is 15 amino acids. The CDR3 DNA sequence: TGTGCCATCAGTGAGGGTTTGACAGGGCAAGAGACCCAGTACTTC. Its protein is CAISEGLTGQETQYF.

The sample holds many counts of this clonotype. The chain uses TRBV7-2 and TRBJ2-4; D call uncertain. The CDR3 extends over 13 amino acids. Germline CDR1 SGHTA, CDR2 FQGNSA. V gave up 1 base and J gave up 11 bases, with 12 bases separating them. CDR3 residues: CASSLDYYQVQYF. The CDR3 DNA is TGTGCCAGCAGCTTAGATTACTATCAGGTTCAGTACTTC.

In this sample, this clonotype turned up many times. This chain joins TRBV5-6 and TRBJ2-7; 8 positions match TRBD2. The CDR3 extends over 15 amino acids. Trimming at V came to 4 bases and at J to 2 bases, leaving 8 bases not matched to a gene. Germline CDR1 reads SGHDT; CDR2 reads YYEEEE. CDR3 coding DNA: TGTGCCAGCAGCCCTGGAGCGGGAGACACCTACGAGCAGTACTTC. It encodes CASSPGAGDTYEQYF.

This clonotype was seen at least ten times. Its ends do not fully match the called genes, so a read error is possible. The V gene is TRBV12-3 or TRBV12-4, the J gene TRBJ1-5; TRBD1 is a possible D gene (6 bases). The CDR3 length is 15 residues. CDR3 nucleotide sequence: TGTGCCAGCACCGGGGGCTATCGTATTCTACAGCTCCAGCATTTT. Translated: CASTGGYRILQLQHF.

This clonotype appeared many times. The chain carries TRBV5-1 and TRBJ2-1; D is possibly TRBD2 (6 bases). The CDR3 totals 15 residues. V was pared by 0 bases and J by 5 bases, with 12 bases between. Germline V gives CDR1 SGHRS, CDR2 YFSETQ. The DNA of the CDR3 is TGCGCCAGCAGCTTGGGGAGCGGGCAAGACAATGAGCAGTTCTTC. This encodes CASSLGSGQDNEQFF.

The table lists this clonotype with many counts. The rearrangement uses TRBV3-1 and TRBJ2-3; 12 bases are shared with TRBD2. V was pared by 4 bases and J by 3 bases, with 14 bases of the junction left unmatched. From germline, CDR1 is LGHDT and CDR2 YNNKEL (reference sequence). This CDR3 spans 19 amino acids. The CDR3, as DNA: TGTGCCAGCAGCCCAGGGGACCGAAGACTAGCGGGAGTAACAGATACGCAGTATTTT. As protein: CASSPGDRRLAGVTDTQYF.

There are many counts of this clonotype. The rearrangement joins TRBV28 to TRBJ2-2; D unresolved. The germline V and J ends were trimmed by 2 bases and 7 bases, with 5 bases remaining between them. CDR1 MDHEN and CDR2 SYDVKM come from the germline V gene. The CDR3 is 12 residues long. The DNA of the CDR3 is TGTGCCAGCAGTTTAGTAATCGGGGAGCTGTTTTTT. Its protein product is CASSLVIGELFF.

This clonotype came up many times. The CDR3 DNA is TGTGCCACCCAAACGGGGAGCTACAATGAGCAGTTCTTC. Translation gives CATQTGSYNEQFF. This sequence joins TRBV10-3 and TRBJ2-1, with a tentative D call TRBD2 (5 bases). The V gene lost 10 bases and the J gene lost 3 bases, with 13 bases spanning the gap. CDR3 length: 13 residues. Germline V gives CDR1 ENHRY, CDR2 SYGVKD.

To note about this clonotype: This may be a read error, as it is one base from a much larger clone. The chain has TRBV20-1 and TRBJ2-2, with 9 bases lining up with TRBD1. This CDR3 has 16 residues. Germline lookup yields CDR1 DFQATT and CDR2 SNEGSKA (reference sequence). In DNA form, the CDR3 reads TGCTGTGCCAGAATTCGGGACAGGGAACCCGGCGGGGAGCTGTTTTTT. Its translation: CCARIRDREPGGELFF.

In its sample, this clonotype was seen many times. The rearrangement joins TRBV6-6 to TRBJ1-1, with D perhaps TRBD1 (6 bases). The CDR3 totals 12 residues. Trimming removed 7 bases from V and 10 bases from J, with 16 bases in between. CDR1 and CDR2 (germline): MNHNY, SVGAGI (reference sequence). CDR3 sequence (DNA): TGTGCCAGCACCAAGATGCAGGGGCCAGCTTTCTTT. The encoded protein is CASTKMQGPAFF.

The CDR3 DNA reads as TGTGCCACCAGCAGAGCCGGGACAGGATACTACGAGCAGTACTTC. This codes for CATSRAGTGYYEQYF. The J gene is TRBJ2-7, the V gene TRBV15; TRBD1 agrees at 8 bases. Germline loops: CDR1 LNHNV, CDR2 YYDKDF (reference sequence). V gave up 1 base and J gave up 3 bases; unmatched junction bases: 5. The CDR3 sequence is 15 residues long.